The 25 T cell receptor beta chains given below trace back to one sample, sequenced in a study of CD8+CD57+ T cells in acquired aplastic anemia. Genomic DNA constituted the template upon which TCR beta VDJ and CDR3 profiling was performed. A single record per CDR3 protein comes from TCRdb applying MiXCR to the reads. This table has 50,000 to 65,000 distinct CDR3 sequences, about 50% appearing once. Sequenced sample: sorted CD4+, CD8+, or CD8+CD57+ T cells (not recorded which) from PBMCs. These receptors were collected from a human donor in good health, serving as a control.

This clonotype was detected many times. The chain carries TRBV6-1 and TRBJ2-2; 9 nucleotides align to TRBD1. The CDR3 is 15 residues long. The germline V gene has CDR1 MNHNS and CDR2 SASEGT. V dropped 6 bases and J dropped 5; count of bases not matched to a gene: 7. CDR3 sequence: CASSQRTGETGELFF. In DNA, the CDR3 is TGTGCCAGCAGCCAAAGGACAGGGGAAACCGGGGAGCTGTTTTTT.

The rearrangement uses TRBV5-1 and TRBJ2-7; TRBD1 matches 8 bases. J was trimmed by 1 base and V by 0 bases; bases with no gene match: 3. The CDR3 has 15 amino acids. Germline CDR1 SGHRS, CDR2 YFSETQ. The CDR3 DNA reads as TGCGCCAGCAGCTTGGGCGGGACAGGTTCCTACGAGCAGTACTTC. Encoded protein: CASSLGGTGSYEQYF.

This CDR3 is CASSPLASGTGELFF. The CDR3 DNA reads TGTGCCAGCAGCCCCCTGGCTAGCGGCACCGGGGAGCTGTTTTTT. The V and J genes are TRBV5-4 and TRBJ2-2; TRBD2 agrees at 7 bases. The V gene's germline CDR1 is SGHNT and CDR2 YYREEE (reference sequence). V shed 4 bases and J 4 bases; nucleotides not matched to a gene: 7. This CDR3 comprises 15 residues.

This clonotype was detected ten times or more. The rearrangement uses TRBV7-2 and TRBJ2-5; D perhaps matches TRBD2 (6 bases). Trimming stripped 5 bases from V and 5 bases from J, with 15 bases between. The germline gives CDR1 SGHTA, CDR2 FQGNSA. CDR3 length: 14 residues. The CDR3 loop reads CASSIGTSPETQYF. The CDR3 DNA is TGTGCCAGCAGCATCGGGACTTCTCCGGAGACCCAGTACTTC.

Written as DNA, the CDR3 is TGTGCCAGCAGGGGCGTCAGGCTTGGGGAGCAGTACTTC. Residues: CASRGVRLGEQYF. The genes are TRBV2 and TRBJ2-7; D uncertain. Trimming stripped 6 bases from V and 7 bases from J, with 16 bases between. CDR3 size: 13 residues. Looked up from germline, CDR1 is SNHLY and CDR2 is FYNNEI.

This clonotype was counted at least ten times. The chain uses TRBV20-1 and TRBJ1-5; D perhaps matches TRBD1 (6 bases). Germline V gene data show CDR1 as DFQATT and CDR2 as SNEGSKA (reference sequence). The ends were cut back, 5 bases at V and 5 bases at J, with 16 bases in the middle. CDR3 length equals 14 residues. The CDR3 DNA follows: TGCAGTGCTTCCCGGGACATAGGAGATCAGCCCCAGCATTTT. Residues: CSASRDIGDQPQHF.

The table lists this clonotype with many counts. This rearrangement joins TRBV28 to TRBJ2-7; D is uncertain. CDR1 is MDHEN, CDR2 SYDVKM, per germline. The CDR3 has 14 amino acids. V was shortened by 7 bases and J by 3 bases, with 16 bases between the two germline ends. The DNA for the CDR3 is TGTGCCAGCAAAACCCAAGCCGCGGTCTACGAGCAGTACTTC. This gives the protein CASKTQAAVYEQYF. The full variable domain, in which reference TRBV28 and TRBJ2-7 provide the parts outside the CDR3, is DVKVTQSSRYLVKRTGEKVFLECVQDMDHENMFWYRQDPGLGLRLIYFSYDVKMKEKGDIPEGYSVSREKKERFSLILESASTNQTSMYLCASKTQAAVYEQYFGPGTRLTVT.

The table lists this clonotype with a count of one. V and J are TRBV20-1 and TRBJ2-1, with 11 bases lining up with TRBD1. The CDR3 consists of 15 residues. V lost 3 bases and J lost 6; bases outside the gene matches: 7. Germline values: CDR1 DFQATT, CDR2 SNEGSKA (reference sequence). CDR3 region: CSASSGTGGFNEQFF. In nucleotides, the CDR3 is TGCAGTGCTAGCAGCGGGACAGGGGGATTCAATGAGCAGTTCTTC.

This clonotype was seen only a few times. The genes are TRBV25-1 and TRBJ2-2; the match to TRBD1 covers 7 bases. This CDR3 has 17 amino acids. Per the germline V gene, CDR1 is MGHDK and CDR2 is SYGVNS. The V and J ends lost 3 bases and 4 bases, in that order; junction bases with no gene match: 11. The CDR3 sequence: CASSEGAPGQPTGELFF. For the CDR3, the DNA is TGTGCCAGCAGTGAGGGGGCACCGGGACAGCCCACCGGGGAGCTGTTTTTT.

CDR3 in DNA: TGCGCCAGCAGCCAAGCACAGGGTGCAACTAATGAAAAACTGTTTTTT. Translating it yields CASSQAQGATNEKLFF. This chain uses TRBV4-1 with TRBJ1-4; D is possibly TRBD1 (6 bases). The CDR3 sequence is 16 residues long. V gave up 1 base and J gave up 0 bases, with 9 bases separating them. Germline V gives CDR1 MGHRA, CDR2 YSYEKL.

The chain uses TRBV15 and TRBJ2-7; D is possibly TRBD1 (6 bases). Trimming shortened V by 3 bases and J by 4 bases, and 19 bases separated the two germline ends. The germline gives CDR1 LNHNV, CDR2 YYDKDF (reference sequence). The CDR3 has 16 amino acids. CDR3 region: CATSSLEAGVVYEQYF. The CDR3 nucleotides read TGTGCCACCAGCAGCTTGGAGGCAGGGGTAGTTTACGAGCAGTACTTC.

The rearrangement uses TRBV10-3 and TRBJ2-7; no clear D. The germline V gene has CDR1 ENHRY and CDR2 SYGVKD. There are 13 residues in the CDR3. V was trimmed by 4 bases and J by 2 bases, leaving 9 bases between them. CDR3 sequence reads: CAISVTRTYEQYF. For the CDR3, the DNA is TGTGCCATCAGTGTGACAAGGACCTACGAGCAGTACTTC.

This clonotype occurred many times. CDR3: CASSFGPDTQYF. Here the CDR3 DNA reads TGCGCCAGCAGCTTCGGGCCAGATACGCAGTATTTT. The chain uses TRBV5-1 and TRBJ2-3; no clear D. This CDR3 is built from 12 residues. Germline values: CDR1 SGHRS, CDR2 YFSETQ. V lost 2 bases and J lost 4, with 5 bases in between. Based on the CDR3 plus reference TRBV5-1 and TRBJ2-3, the full variable domain is KAGVTQTPRYLIKTRGQQVTLSCSPISGHRSVSWYQQTPGQGLQFLFEYFSETQRNKGNFPGRFSGRQFSNSRSEMNVSTLELGDSALYLCASSFGPDTQYFGPGTRLTVL.

The genes are TRBV25-1 and TRBJ1-2; D uncertain. The CDR3 totals 11 residues. Trimming removed 6 bases from V and 2 bases from J, with 4 bases in between. Germline-derived CDR1 and CDR2 are MGHDK and SYGVNS. The CDR3 sequence is CASRPNYGYTF. In DNA, the CDR3 is TGTGCCAGCAGGCCAAACTATGGCTACACCTTC.

The rearrangement uses TRBV15 and TRBJ2-7, with 9 bases matching TRBD1. The CDR3 sequence is 14 residues long. The V gene's germline CDR1 is LNHNV and CDR2 YYDKDF (reference sequence). Germline trimming cut 7 bases from V and 5 bases from J; bases unmatched to any gene: 9. This CDR3 is CATNPGQGLDEQYF. In DNA, the CDR3 is TGTGCCACCAACCCGGGACAGGGATTGGACGAGCAGTACTTC.

V is TRBV15 and J is TRBJ2-7; D is unclear. CDR1 is LNHNV and CDR2 is YYDKDF in the germline V gene (reference sequence). The CDR3 is 15 amino acids. V lost 3 bases and J 4 bases, leaving 16 bases between the germline ends. The DNA for the CDR3 is TGTGCCACCAGCAGGGGTCCCGTAGGGCGGTACGAGCAGTACTTC. Translation: CATSRGPVGRYEQYF.

The DNA of the CDR3 is TGCGCCAGCACGGGGACCGGCTACGAGCAGTTCTTC. This sequence encodes CASTGTGYEQFF. The chain employs TRBV10-2 and TRBJ2-1; D may match TRBD1 or TRBD2 (5 bases each). The CDR3 runs to 12 residues. Germline V gives CDR1 WSHSY, CDR2 SAAADI. V lost 7 bases and J lost 10, with 14 bases in between.

The V and J genes are TRBV19 and TRBJ1-1, with a possible D match to TRBD1 (5 bases). This CDR3 is built from 13 residues. In germline, CDR1 is LNHDA, CDR2 SQIVND (reference sequence). The V and J ends lost 6 bases and 7 bases respectively, with 15 bases between them. CDR3 in amino acids: CASRPGPAVEAFF. The CDR3 nucleotides are TGTGCCAGTAGACCGGGACCGGCGGTTGAAGCTTTCTTT.

The chain combines TRBV11-1 with TRBJ2-1; 9 bases agree with TRBD1. The CDR3 spans 14 residues. V shed 5 bases, J shed 6 bases, and the junction held 5 bases outside the gene matches. The V gene's germline CDR1 is SGHAT and CDR2 FQDESV (reference sequence). The CDR3 protein is CASSIRQGVNEQFF. CDR3 sequence (DNA): TGTGCCAGCAGCATAAGACAGGGGGTCAATGAGCAGTTCTTC.

This clonotype was detected ten times or more. The chain carries TRBV5-1 and TRBJ2-3; D may be TRBD2 (6 bases). Per germline, CDR1 SGHRS and CDR2 YFSETQ. This CDR3 region has 15 residues. V lost 7 bases and J 3 bases, leaving 18 bases between the germline ends. The CDR3 region is CASRVAGRLTDTQYF. Written as DNA, the CDR3 is TGCGCCAGCCGCGTGGCGGGGAGACTAACAGATACGCAGTATTTT.

This clonotype was detected many times. The chain carries TRBV4-2 and TRBJ2-7; D may match TRBD1 or TRBD2 (5 bases each). The CDR3 spans 15 residues. The ends were cut back, 1 base at V and 3 bases at J, with 13 bases in the middle. The germline V gene encodes CDR1 LGHNA and CDR2 YNFKEQ. The CDR3 coding sequence is TGTGCCAGCAGCCAAGGGGACGGGGTGGGCTACGAGCAGTACTTC. Amino acids: CASSQGDGVGYEQYF.

The sample holds many counts of this clonotype. A junction end diverges from the germline sequence, so it may reflect a read error. This chain connects TRBV6-1 to TRBJ2-1; 8 bases fit TRBD1. The CDR3 extends over 12 amino acids. The germline V gene has CDR1 MNHNS and CDR2 SASEGT. The DNA for the CDR3 is TGTGCCAGCACCCAAAAGGACAGGGCCCTCCTCTTC. The encoded protein is CASTQKDRALLF.

The chain links TRBV7-9 to TRBJ1-6, with D perhaps matching TRBD1 (6 bases). The CDR3 has 13 amino acids. V was clipped by 5 bases and J by 9 bases, with 11 bases between them. CDR1 is SEHNR, CDR2 FQNEAQ, per germline (reference sequence). The CDR3 region has the DNA TGTGCCAGCAGCCAAGGGGGAAGTTCACCCCTCCACTTT. It codes for CASSQGGSSPLHF. The variable domain in full, completed from reference TRBV7-9 and TRBJ1-6, reads DTGVSQNPRHKITKRGQNVTFRCDPISEHNRLYWYRQTLGQGPEFLTYFQNEAQLEKSRLLSDRFSAERPKGSFSTLEIQRTEQGDSAMYLCASSQGGSSPLHFGNGTRLTVT.

This chain uses TRBV7-9 with TRBJ2-1, with 12 bases identical to TRBD2. This CDR3 spans 15 amino acids. The V segment lost 5 bases and the J segment 4 bases; nucleotides outside the gene matches: 3. Germline CDR1 and CDR2: SEHNR and FQNEAQ (reference sequence). CDR3 sequence (DNA): TGTGCCAGCAGCCCTCTAGCGGGGGGGTACAATGAGCAGTTCTTC. Protein sequence: CASSPLAGGYNEQFF.

This sequence joins TRBV10-3 and TRBJ2-7; maybe TRBD2 (5 bases). V gave up 4 bases and J gave up 2 bases, with 12 bases separating them. Germline V gives CDR1 ENHRY, CDR2 SYGVKD. This CDR3 is built from 14 residues. The CDR3 nucleotides read TGTGCCATCAGTGGAGCGGCCGGCCCCTACGAGCAGTACTTC. It encodes CAISGAAGPYEQYF.